The rows below give T cell receptor beta chains drawn from one sample of a study of cytomegalovirus exposure and HLA in healthy donors. Some clones are missing from TCRdb's copy, which holds only in-frame ones; the method was immunoSEQ multiplex PCR. This table has some 140,000 clones, around 80% appearing once. The specimen sequenced was PBMCs. These receptors were taken from a man under 40 in good health. Both conserved end residues are part of each CDR3.

TRBV27	TRBJ2-3	CASSLAGGSYDTQYF
TRBV7-2	TRBJ2-3	CASSPGGLTDTQYF
TRBV23-1	TRBJ1-5	CASSQPNTGGNQPQHF
TRBV27	TRBJ1-2	CASSLFGGDYGYTF
TRBV28	TRBJ1-4	CASSPGTANEKLFF
TRBV9	TRBJ2-3	CASSLAVPSTDTQYF
TRBV7-3	TRBJ2-2	CASILGGLTGELFF
TRBV7-9	TRBJ1-2	CSSSLQGAPYGYTF
TRBV2	TRBJ1-4	CASYDRFNEKLFF
TRBV5-1	TRBJ2-5	CASSLVASGRVTQYF
TRBV27	TRBJ2-1	CASSPLAGGPIYNEQFF
TRBV11-2	TRBJ1-5	CASSPGQGNQPQHF
TRBV5-1	TRBJ2-7	CASTPGGSYEQYF
TRBV29-1	TRBJ2-3	CSAAGQGSDTQYF
TRBV5-6	TRBJ2-1	CASSLRGTRKNNEQFF
TRBV5-8	TRBJ2-1	CASSPGDLAEQFF
TRBV5-6	TRBJ2-1	CASTTGNEQFF
TRBV19	TRBJ2-5	CASKRVQETQYF
TRBV9	TRBJ2-1	CASTLGLAQYNEQFF
TRBV25-1	TRBJ2-7	CASLASGSRYEQYF
TRBV30	TRBJ2-1	CAWSFGTGNFDEQFF
TRBV19	TRBJ1-4	CASSKAGTVSEKLFF
TRBV27	TRBJ2-7	CASSLVGFGGQGAYEQYF
TRBV6-6	TRBJ2-7	CASSYVRSYEQYF
TRBV11-2	TRBJ2-3	CASSRRTSDSTDTQYF